This T cell receptor beta chain was recorded in a study of blood T cell repertoires in COVID-19. Per the authors' pipeline: Estimation of nucleated cell counts relied on the amplification of reference gene primers. TCRdb's table, derived via immunoSEQ multiplex PCR, lists solely in-frame clones and lacks some. The D gene and trimming were derived from the DNA, and the V and J assignments and clone size from that table. The sample shows under 300,000 clones, approximately 90% of them seen only once. Participant reports of clinical history set cohort assignment. This CDR3 is 14 amino acids long. With V trimmed by 5 bases and J by 2 bases, 3 bases remained unmatched. The V gene's germline CDR1 is SGHAT and CDR2 FQDESV (reference sequence).

The clonotype was recovered from a woman younger than 45 with acute COVID-19. The rearrangement links TRBV11-1 to TRBJ2-7, with 10 bases identical to TRBD2. The sample was PBMCs or T cells enriched from blood (not recorded which). CDR3 DNA: TGTGCCAGCAGCCAAGCGGGAGGGCCCTACGAGCAGTACTTC. Its translation is CASSQAGGPYEQYF.